The 26 T cell receptor beta chains below were found in one sample sequenced in a study of cytomegalovirus exposure and HLA in healthy donors. The repertoire was sequenced with immunoSEQ multiplex PCR; TCRdb's copy has only in-frame clones and lacks some. Among 190,000 or so clones listed, roughly 84% were seen once. Input material: PBMCs. Every receptor here comes from a woman under 30 in good health and CMV-seropositive.

J is TRBJ1-1 and V is TRBV5-4; possibly TRBD1 for D (6 bases). The CDR3 covers 14 residues. Trimming stripped 4 bases from V and 0 bases from J, with 10 bases between. The germline V gene has CDR1 SGHNT and CDR2 YYREEE (reference sequence). The chain's CDR3 is CASSPTGMNTEAFF. The CDR3 DNA reads as TGTGCCAGCAGCCCGACAGGAATGAACACTGAAGCTTTCTTT.

This clone was seen a few times. The rearrangement links TRBV7-9 to TRBJ1-5; D not resolved. The CDR3 length is 12 residues. The V gene lost 8 bases and the J gene lost 6 bases, with 11 bases spanning the gap. CDR1 SEHNR and CDR2 FQNEAQ come from the germline V gene (reference sequence). CDR3 nucleotides: TGTGCCAGCGCGAGCGATACTCAGCCCCAGCATTTT. This codes for CASASDTQPQHF. Based on the CDR3 plus reference TRBV7-9 and TRBJ1-5, the full variable domain is DTGVSQNPRHKITKRGQNVTFRCDPISEHNRLYWYRQTLGQGPEFLTYFQNEAQLEKSRLLSDRFSAERPKGSFSTLEIQRTEQGDSAMYLCASASDTQPQHFGDGTRLSIL.

By frequency in the sample, this clone is medium-sized. This chain joins TRBV18 and TRBJ2-3, with D maybe TRBD2 (5 bases). In germline, CDR1 is KGHSH, CDR2 LQKENI. The CDR3 contains 13 residues. The V end lost 1 base, the J end lost 6 bases, and 8 bases lay between the germline ends. DNA for the CDR3: TGTGCCAGCTCACCACGAGGGCTGGATACGCAGTATTTT. Translated: CASSPRGLDTQYF. Looking up the rest from reference TRBV18 and TRBJ2-3 gives the full variable domain: NAGVMQNPRHLVRRRGQEARLRCSPMKGHSHVYWYRQLPEEGLKFMVYLQKENIIDESGMPKERFSAEFPKEGPSILRIQQVVRGDSAAYFCASSPRGLDTQYFGPGTRLTVL.

Here the CDR3 reads CASSQPRGGGIYGYTF. The CDR3 nucleotides read TGCGCCAGCAGCCAGCCCCGTGGGGGGGGGATATATGGCTACACCTTC. The V and J genes are TRBV4-1 and TRBJ1-2; D is perhaps TRBD1 (5 bases). CDR1 is MGHRA, CDR2 YSYEKL, per germline. This CDR3 is 16 amino acids long. V was clipped by 3 bases and J by 5 bases, with 19 bases between them.

The V call is TRBV2, the J call TRBJ1-6; TRBD1 matches 8 bases. Germline V lookup: CDR1 SNHLY, CDR2 FYNNEI. The length of the CDR3 is 15 residues. V lost 4 bases to trimming and J lost 5 bases; unmatched junction nucleotides: 4. CDR3 amino acids: CASSAGTGDNSPLHF. The DNA of the CDR3 is TGTGCCAGCAGTGCCGGGACAGGCGATAATTCACCCCTCCACTTT.

The chain links TRBV21-1 to TRBJ1-1; TRBD1 is the table's D call and was not checked against the DNA. TRBV21-1 is given as a pseudogene. The CDR3 runs to 12 residues. The CDR3 sequence: CASSGQNTEAFF. DNA of the CDR3: TGTGCCAGCAGCGGACAGAACACTGAAGCTTTCTTT.

This chain uses TRBV5-1 with TRBJ1-1, with TRBD1 matching over 8 bases. With V trimmed by 4 bases and J by 1 base, 6 bases remained unmatched. Germline CDR1 is SGHRS and CDR2 is YFSETQ. This CDR3 comprises 15 residues. The CDR3 spells CASSPTGTGNTEAFF. The CDR3 region has the DNA TGCGCCAGCAGCCCGACCGGGACAGGGAACACTGAAGCTTTCTTT.

The rearrangement links TRBV7-6 to TRBJ1-2; D unresolved. V was shortened by 5 bases and J by 7 bases, with 17 bases between the two germline ends. The germline V gene has CDR1 SGHVS and CDR2 FNYEAQ. This CDR3 has 14 residues. The CDR3 nucleotides are TGTGCCAGCAGCCTAGGCGGGGAGGGTTCTGGCTACACCTTC. Translated, it gives CASSLGGEGSGYTF.

This clone was observed a few times. The CDR3 bases are TGTGCCAGCAGCTTATCCGGACAGATGAGAAACATTCAGTACTTC. It translates to CASSLSGQMRNIQYF. The chain links TRBV11-1 to TRBJ2-4; D is possibly TRBD1 (6 bases). CDR1 is SGHAT and CDR2 is FQDESV in the germline V gene (reference sequence). Trimming removed 2 bases from V and 6 bases from J, with 14 bases in between. This CDR3 is 15 amino acids long.

This clone is a singleton in its sample. The chain joins TRBV10-3 to TRBJ2-3; D is possibly TRBD2 (5 bases). Germline V gene data show CDR1 as ENHRY and CDR2 as SYGVKD. V was clipped by 7 bases and J by 6 bases, with 8 bases between them. The CDR3 loop spans 11 amino acids. Written as DNA, the CDR3 is TGTGCCATCACCCAGCGGGATACGCAGTATTTT. Its protein product is CAITQRDTQYF.

The rearrangement links TRBV5-6 to TRBJ1-2, with a possible D match to TRBD1 (5 bases). The CDR3 length is 11 residues. V shed 1 base and J shed 8 bases, with 6 bases lying between them. Germline V gives CDR1 SGHDT, CDR2 YYEEEE. In DNA form, the CDR3 reads TGTGCCAGCAGCTTGAGGGGCGGCTACACCTTC. Protein sequence: CASSLRGGYTF.

This chain uses TRBV6-6 with TRBJ2-2; 9 bases agree with TRBD2. Germline V gives CDR1 MNHNY, CDR2 SVGAGI (reference sequence). The ends lost 6 bases at V and 3 bases at J; junction bases unmatched: 8. The length of the CDR3 is 16 residues. CDR3 sequence reads: CASSPPAGGDTGELFF. CDR3 coding DNA: TGTGCCAGCAGCCCGCCAGCGGGGGGTGACACCGGGGAGCTGTTTTTT.

The rearrangement uses TRBV6-5 and TRBJ2-5, with 9 bases lining up with TRBD1. Trimming took 5 bases from V and 5 from J; bases not matched to a gene: 6. Germline lookup yields CDR1 MNHEY and CDR2 SVGAGI. CDR3 size: 14 residues. The CDR3 bases are TGTGCCAGCAGTACACAGGGGGCGCAGGAGACCCAGTACTTC. Protein: CASSTQGAQETQYF.

Only one count was recorded for this clone. The chain combines TRBV5-1 with TRBJ1-5; the match to TRBD1 covers 10 bases. The CDR3 contains 17 residues. With V trimmed by 4 bases and J by 7 bases, 14 bases remained unmatched. CDR1 is SGHRS, CDR2 YFSETQ, per germline. CDR3 sequence reads: CASSPDRGPSAGQPQHF. Here the CDR3 DNA reads TGCGCCAGCAGCCCAGACAGGGGGCCCTCCGCGGGGCAGCCCCAGCATTTT.

CDR3: CASSLGLRGEADTQYF. CDR3 DNA: TGTGCCAGCAGCTTGGGGTTGCGGGGGGAGGCAGATACGCAGTATTTT. This chain joins TRBV5-6 and TRBJ2-3, with 8 positions matching TRBD2. The trim removed 0 bases at V and 4 bases at J, leaving 7 bases unmatched. The length of the CDR3 is 16 residues. Per the germline V gene, CDR1 is SGHDT and CDR2 is YYEEEE.

This clone appeared many times. The rearrangement links TRBV18 to TRBJ2-2, with D possibly matching TRBD1 (5 bases). The V gene lost 3 bases and the J gene lost 3 bases, with 11 bases spanning the gap. CDR1 is KGHSH, CDR2 LQKENI, per germline. CDR3 length equals 15 residues. The CDR3 here is CASSPRQLDTGELFF. The CDR3, as DNA: TGTGCCAGCTCACCCCGACAGTTAGACACCGGGGAGCTGTTTTTT.

The chain has TRBV7-6 and TRBJ2-5; a weak D match, TRBD2 (6 bases). The germline V gene has CDR1 SGHVS and CDR2 FNYEAQ. The CDR3 is 14 residues long. The V end was cut by 1 base, the J end by 5 bases, with 11 bases between. In DNA, the CDR3 is TGTGCCAGCAGCTTAGGACTAGAGTGGGAGACCCAGTACTTC. Translating it yields CASSLGLEWETQYF. Using reference TRBV7-6 and TRBJ2-5 for the parts outside the CDR3, the full variable domain is GAGVSQSPRYKVTKRGQDVALRCDPISGHVSLYWYRQALGQGPEFLTYFNYEAQQDKSGLPNDRFSAERPEGSISTLTIQRTEQRDSAMYRCASSLGLEWETQYFGPGTRLLVL.

V is TRBV4-1 and J is TRBJ2-1, with 7 bases that match TRBD1. Trimming cost V 5 bases and J 10 bases; bases outside gene matches: 11. The germline V gene encodes CDR1 MGHRA and CDR2 YSYEKL. The CDR3 is 14 amino acids. In DNA form, the CDR3 reads TGCGCCAGCAGCACCCAACGACAGGGAAAAGAGCAGTTCTTC. As protein: CASSTQRQGKEQFF.

The V call is TRBV5-8, the J call TRBJ1-6; D is uncertain. Trimming stripped 2 bases from V and 0 bases from J, with 9 bases between. CDR3 length: 16 residues. Germline lookup yields CDR1 SGHTS and CDR2 YDEGEE. CDR3 region: CASSFTETSYNSPLHF. The DNA for the CDR3 is TGTGCCAGCAGCTTCACAGAGACCTCCTATAATTCACCCCTCCACTTT.

This clone was found once. The rearrangement joins TRBV18 to TRBJ1-5; TRBD1 might be the D (6 bases). Germline assignment: CDR1 KGHSH and CDR2 LQKENI. The CDR3 is 16 amino acids. Trimming removed 3 bases at V and 3 bases at J, with 15 bases between. CDR3 sequence reads: CASSPGVGANNQPQHF. DNA for the CDR3: TGTGCCAGCTCACCCGGTGTGGGGGCGAACAATCAGCCCCAGCATTTT.

This sequence joins TRBV5-1 and TRBJ2-7; 11 bases are a match to TRBD2. The CDR3 has 13 amino acids. CDR1 and CDR2 (germline): SGHRS, YFSETQ. V shed 5 bases and J 8 bases; nucleotides not matched to a gene: 6. The CDR3 loop reads CASRVSGGAKQYF. CDR3 DNA: TGCGCCAGCAGGGTTAGCGGGGGGGCAAAGCAGTACTTC.

The chain employs TRBV25-1 and TRBJ1-2; perhaps TRBD1 as D (5 bases). V lost 9 bases and J 3 bases, leaving 14 bases between the germline ends. The CDR3 length is 13 residues. Germline V gene data show CDR1 as MGHDK and CDR2 as SYGVNS. CDR3 protein: CASSGTWDYGYTF. Written as DNA, the CDR3 is TGTGCCAGTTCGGGGACTTGGGACTATGGCTACACCTTC.

The table lists this clone with a count of one. The chain combines TRBV27 with TRBJ2-3, with D unclear. This CDR3 contains 16 residues. V was shortened by 5 bases and J by 0 bases, with 15 bases between the two germline ends. CDR1 and CDR2 (germline): MNHEY, SMNVEV (reference sequence). The CDR3 spells CASSNRDQYSTDTQYF. CDR3 sequence (DNA): TGTGCCAGCAGTAACAGAGACCAGTATAGCACAGATACGCAGTATTTT.

This chain joins TRBV2 and TRBJ1-5, with D possibly being TRBD1 (5 bases). The CDR3 is made up of 15 amino acids. Germline CDR1 is SNHLY and CDR2 is FYNNEI. V lost 3 bases and J lost 2, with 11 bases in between. Written as DNA, the CDR3 is TGTGCCAGCAGTGATCCGGGGGAGGGCAATCAGCCCCAGCATTTT. Translating gives CASSDPGEGNQPQHF.

This clone occurred a few times. The chain uses TRBV18 and TRBJ2-2; D might be TRBD2 (5 bases). This CDR3 has 15 residues. Trimming took 3 bases from V and 6 from J, leaving 14 bases between them. CDR1 is KGHSH and CDR2 is LQKENI in the germline V gene. DNA for the CDR3: TGTGCCAGCTCACCCCGGGTCGGGGTCCCCGGGGAGCTGTTTTTT. This translates into CASSPRVGVPGELFF.

The genes are TRBV6-4 and TRBJ1-5; D is possibly TRBD1 (5 bases). The J call may not be correct, given that the DNA end is closer to TRBJ2-3. The CDR3 has 13 residues. From germline, CDR1 is MRHNA and CDR2 SNTAGT. In DNA, the CDR3 is TGTGCCAGCAGTGGAAAGGGGAATCAGCCCCAGTATTTT. Its translation is CASSGKGNQPQYF.